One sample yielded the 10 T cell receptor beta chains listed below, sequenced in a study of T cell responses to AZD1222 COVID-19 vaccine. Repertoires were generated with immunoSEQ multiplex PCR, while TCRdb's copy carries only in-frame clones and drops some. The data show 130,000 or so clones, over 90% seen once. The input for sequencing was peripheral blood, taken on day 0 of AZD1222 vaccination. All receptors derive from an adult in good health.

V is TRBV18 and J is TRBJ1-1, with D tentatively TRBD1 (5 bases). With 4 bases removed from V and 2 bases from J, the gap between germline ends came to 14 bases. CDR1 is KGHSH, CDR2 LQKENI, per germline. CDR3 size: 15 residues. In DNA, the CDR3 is TGTGCCAGCTCACTCGCCCGGGACCTAAACACTGAAGCTTTCTTT. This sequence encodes CASSLARDLNTEAFF.

This CDR3 reads CASSLGQGAHGYTF. The CDR3 DNA follows: TGCGCCAGCAGCTTGGGACAGGGGGCACATGGCTACACCTTC. V gene TRBV5-1 combines with J gene TRBJ1-2, with TRBD1 identical over 10 bases. V shed 0 bases and J 6 bases; nucleotides not matched to a gene: 2. CDR1 is SGHRS, CDR2 YFSETQ, per germline. There are 14 residues in the CDR3.

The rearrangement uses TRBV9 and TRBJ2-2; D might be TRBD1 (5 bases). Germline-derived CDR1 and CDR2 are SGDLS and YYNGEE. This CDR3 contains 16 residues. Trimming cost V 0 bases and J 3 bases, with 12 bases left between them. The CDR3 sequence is CASSVALVRDTGELFF. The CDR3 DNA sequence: TGTGCCAGCAGCGTAGCCCTCGTCAGGGACACCGGGGAGCTGTTTTTT.

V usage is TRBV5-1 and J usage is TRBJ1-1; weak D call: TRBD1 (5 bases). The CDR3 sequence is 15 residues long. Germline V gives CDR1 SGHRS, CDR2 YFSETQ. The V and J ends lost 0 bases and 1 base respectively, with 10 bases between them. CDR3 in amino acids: CASSLDGTTNTEAFF. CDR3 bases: TGCGCCAGCAGCTTGGACGGGACTACGAACACTGAAGCTTTCTTT. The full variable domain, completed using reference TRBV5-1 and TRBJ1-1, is KAGVTQTPRYLIKTRGQQVTLSCSPISGHRSVSWYQQTPGQGLQFLFEYFSETQRNKGNFPGRFSGRQFSNSRSEMNVSTLELGDSALYLCASSLDGTTNTEAFFGQGTRLTVV.

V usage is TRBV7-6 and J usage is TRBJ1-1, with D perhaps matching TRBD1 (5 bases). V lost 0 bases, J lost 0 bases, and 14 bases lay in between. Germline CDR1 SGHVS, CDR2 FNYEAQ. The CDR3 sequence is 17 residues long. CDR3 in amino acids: CASSLAPAGTMNTEAFF. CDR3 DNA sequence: TGTGCCAGCAGCTTAGCCCCGGCGGGGACCATGAACACTGAAGCTTTCTTT.

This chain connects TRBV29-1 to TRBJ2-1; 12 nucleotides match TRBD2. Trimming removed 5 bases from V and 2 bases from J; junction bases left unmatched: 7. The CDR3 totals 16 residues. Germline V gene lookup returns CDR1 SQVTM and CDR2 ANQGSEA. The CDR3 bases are TGCAGCGTTAGACTAGCGGGAGATCGCGCCTACAATGAGCAGTTCTTC. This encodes CSVRLAGDRAYNEQFF.

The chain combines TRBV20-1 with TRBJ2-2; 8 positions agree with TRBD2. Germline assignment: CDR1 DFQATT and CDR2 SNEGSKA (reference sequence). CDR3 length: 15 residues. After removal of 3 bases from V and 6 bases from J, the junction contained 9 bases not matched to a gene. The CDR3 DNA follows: TGCAGTGCTAGTCAGTCTAGCGGGTTCCCCGGGGAGCTGTTTTTT. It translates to CSASQSSGFPGELFF.

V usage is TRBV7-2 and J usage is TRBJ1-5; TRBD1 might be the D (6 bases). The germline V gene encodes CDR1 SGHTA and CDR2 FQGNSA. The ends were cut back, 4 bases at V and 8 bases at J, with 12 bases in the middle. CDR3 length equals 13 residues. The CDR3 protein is CASSSRGGEPQHF. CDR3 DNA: TGTGCCAGCAGCTCGAGGGGGGGGGAGCCCCAGCATTTT.

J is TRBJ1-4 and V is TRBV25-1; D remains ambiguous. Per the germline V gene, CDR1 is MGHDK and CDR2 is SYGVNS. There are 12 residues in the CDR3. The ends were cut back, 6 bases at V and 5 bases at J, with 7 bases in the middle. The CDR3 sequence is CASRGSNEKLFF. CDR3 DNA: TGTGCCAGCAGGGGCTCGAATGAAAAACTGTTTTTT.

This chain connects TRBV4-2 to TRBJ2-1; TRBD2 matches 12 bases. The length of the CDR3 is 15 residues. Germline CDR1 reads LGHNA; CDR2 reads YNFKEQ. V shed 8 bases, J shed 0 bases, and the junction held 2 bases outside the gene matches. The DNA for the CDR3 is TGTGCCAGCCGACTAGCGGGGGACTCCTACAATGAGCAGTTCTTC. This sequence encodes CASRLAGDSYNEQFF.